Below are 31 T cell receptor beta chains sequenced from a single sample in a study of healthy donors' naive CD4 and CD8 T cells. Starting from roughly 0.55 ug of total RNA, TCR libraries were made with linear amplification. MiXCR, applied by TCRdb to the reads, yields one record per CDR3 protein. The repertoire consists of about 200,000 distinct CDR3 sequences, with about 76% occurring once and the leading ten covering 2.3%. Sequencing was performed on naive CD4+ and CD8+ T cells sorted from blood, pooled from several donors. These receptors originate from a pool of human donors in good health; the sample pools cells from several healthy donors.

This clonotype was found a few times. The chain couples TRBV27 to TRBJ1-5; 8 nucleotides match TRBD1. The CDR3 runs 14 residues. Trimming cost V 4 bases and J 6 bases; bases outside gene matches: 5. The germline CDR1 and CDR2 sequences are MNHEY and SMNVEV (reference sequence). The CDR3 region is CASSYGQGGQPQHF. The CDR3 nucleotides read TGTGCCAGCAGTTATGGACAGGGAGGTCAGCCCCAGCATTTT.

V is TRBV14 and J is TRBJ2-1; the match to TRBD2 covers 7 bases. This CDR3 contains 16 residues. The V gene end was trimmed by 4 bases and the J gene end by 6 bases; junction bases not matched to a gene: 12. Germline V gene data show CDR1 as SGHDN and CDR2 as FVKESK. This chain's CDR3 is CASSPYLAVSSNEQFF. For the CDR3, the DNA is TGTGCCAGCAGCCCATACCTAGCGGTATCTTCCAATGAGCAGTTCTTC. The full variable domain, its missing parts supplied by reference TRBV14 and TRBJ2-1, is EAGVTQFPSHSVIEKGQTVTLRCDPISGHDNLYWYRRVMGKEIKFLLHFVKESKQDESGMPNNRFLAERTGGTYSTLKVQPAELEDSGVYFCASSPYLAVSSNEQFFGPGTRLTVL.

This clonotype showed up just once. The CDR3 sequence is CASRRTYGFQETQYF. The CDR3 DNA is TGTGCCAGCAGGCGGACGTACGGATTCCAAGAGACCCAGTACTTC. V gene TRBV6-5 combines with J gene TRBJ2-5, with D uncertain. CDR3 size: 15 residues. Deletions cut 6 bases from V and 1 base from J, with 15 bases between. Germline V gene data show CDR1 as MNHEY and CDR2 as SVGAGI.

The chain joins TRBV20-1 to TRBJ1-5; D is undetermined. Germline values: CDR1 DFQATT, CDR2 SNEGSKA (reference sequence). Trimming shortened V by 0 bases and J by 4 bases, and 13 bases separated the two germline ends. The CDR3 is made up of 15 amino acids. The CDR3: CSARDAGTRNQPQHF. As DNA, the CDR3 is TGCAGTGCTAGAGATGCGGGCACTAGAAATCAGCCCCAGCATTTT.

The chain joins TRBV6-5 to TRBJ2-7; possibly TRBD2 for D (6 bases). The length of the CDR3 is 12 residues. Trimming cost V 6 bases and J 3 bases, with 9 bases left between them. Germline CDR1 and CDR2: MNHEY and SVGAGI. In DNA form, the CDR3 reads TGTGCCAGCAGCCGCGGGGACTACGAGCAGTACTTC. It encodes CASSRGDYEQYF.

The chain carries TRBV12-3 or TRBV12-4 and TRBJ1-4, with TRBD1 matching 9 bases. This CDR3 region has 14 residues. J was trimmed by 7 bases and V by 6 bases; bases with no gene match: 6. CDR3 region: CASSPTGGGEKLFF. The CDR3 DNA reads TGTGCCAGCAGCCCGACAGGGGGTGGTGAAAAACTGTTTTTT.

The chain joins TRBV29-1 to TRBJ1-1; D ambiguous. The CDR3 has 14 amino acids. V lost 2 bases, J lost 1 base, and 11 bases lay in between. In germline, CDR1 is SQVTM, CDR2 ANQGSEA. The CDR3 sequence is CSVELGWPNTEAFF. The CDR3 DNA follows: TGCAGCGTTGAATTGGGGTGGCCGAACACTGAAGCTTTCTTT.

The chain is built from TRBV12-3 or TRBV12-4 and TRBJ1-5, with D tentatively TRBD1 (6 bases). V was pared by 6 bases and J by 7 bases, with 13 bases between. The CDR3 is 13 residues long. CDR3 amino acids: CASRPGGGQPQHF. In DNA form, the CDR3 reads TGTGCCAGCAGACCGGGAGGGGGACAGCCCCAGCATTTT.

The J gene is TRBJ1-2, the V gene TRBV18; a possible D gene is TRBD1 (6 bases). The germline V and J ends were trimmed by 5 bases and 8 bases, with 6 bases remaining between them. The CDR3 has 10 residues. Per germline, CDR1 KGHSH and CDR2 LQKENI. The CDR3 region is CASSGGGYTF. In DNA form, the CDR3 reads TGTGCCAGCTCAGGGGGCGGCTACACCTTC.

V usage is TRBV29-1 and J usage is TRBJ1-2, with no clear D. The CDR3 is made up of 10 amino acids. CDR1 SQVTM and CDR2 ANQGSEA come from the germline V gene. Trimming pared 6 bases from V and 12 bases from J, leaving 14 bases between. The CDR3 protein is CSVSGPFNTF. The CDR3 DNA is TGCAGCGTCTCCGGACCCTTTAACACCTTC.

The chain has TRBV29-1 and TRBJ1-5; 9 bases map to TRBD1. The germline V gene has CDR1 SQVTM and CDR2 ANQGSEA. CDR3 size: 14 residues. V gave up 6 bases and J gave up 2 bases; unmatched junction bases: 5. The CDR3: CSVGTGKGNQPQHF. In DNA form, the CDR3 reads TGCAGCGTCGGGACAGGGAAAGGCAATCAGCCCCAGCATTTT.

V and J are TRBV20-1 and TRBJ1-4, with TRBD1 matching 8 bases. Germline assignment: CDR1 DFQATT and CDR2 SNEGSKA (reference sequence). The CDR3 covers 13 residues. J lost 5 bases, V lost 6 bases, and 5 bases had no gene match. The CDR3 nucleotides are TGCAGTGCAAGGACAGGGCCAAATGAAAAACTGTTTTTT. Protein: CSARTGPNEKLFF.

This chain connects TRBV29-1 to TRBJ2-5; maybe TRBD2 (5 bases). The germline V gene encodes CDR1 SQVTM and CDR2 ANQGSEA. CDR3 length equals 13 residues. Between the trimmed V and J ends, which lost 5 bases and 4 bases, there was a span of 14 bases. CDR3 sequence: CSVNAGILETQYF. The CDR3 coding sequence is TGCAGCGTTAATGCCGGGATATTAGAGACCCAGTACTTC.

CDR3 amino acids: CASSPAGTGIFYGYTF. Written as DNA, the CDR3 is TGTGCCAGCAGCCCGGCCGGGACAGGGATTTTCTATGGCTACACCTTC. The chain couples TRBV5-5 to TRBJ1-2; 9 positions match TRBD1. V was clipped by 4 bases and J by 4 bases; unmatched bases: 11. Germline V gives CDR1 SGHKS, CDR2 YYEKEE (reference sequence). There are 16 residues in the CDR3.

J is TRBJ2-7 and V is TRBV6-5, with D possibly matching TRBD2 (5 bases). V gave up 1 base and J gave up 3 bases, with 10 bases separating them. There are 14 residues in the CDR3. Germline V lookup: CDR1 MNHEY, CDR2 SVGAGI. CDR3 in amino acids: CASSYYTGNYEQYF. The CDR3 DNA reads as TGTGCCAGCAGTTACTACACGGGAAACTACGAGCAGTACTTC.

The chain uses TRBV2 and TRBJ2-7, with 10 bases matching TRBD1. Per germline, CDR1 SNHLY and CDR2 FYNNEI. This CDR3 contains 13 residues. The V and J ends lost 8 bases and 6 bases, in that order; junction bases with no gene match: 7. The CDR3 DNA sequence: TGTGCCAGCTTCCGGGACAGGGGTGGCGAGCAGTACTTC. It codes for CASFRDRGGEQYF.

In its sample, this clonotype was seen a few times. The V and J genes are TRBV19 and TRBJ2-1; D might be TRBD2 (6 bases). V lost 3 bases and J 3 bases, leaving 9 bases between the germline ends. This CDR3 has 14 amino acids. From germline, CDR1 is LNHDA and CDR2 SQIVND (reference sequence). CDR3 DNA sequence: TGTGCCAGTAGTATGTCGGGACTCTACAATGAGCAGTTCTTC. It specifies CASSMSGLYNEQFF.

Regarding this clonotype: At one end, the junction sequence differs from germline, possibly due to a read error. The V and J genes are TRBV5-4 and TRBJ2-5; 9 bases agree with TRBD2. The CDR3 spans 16 residues. Germline V gene sequence: CDR1 SGHNT, CDR2 YYREEE (reference sequence). CDR3 residues: CASSLAGTSRQETQCF. The CDR3 DNA reads TGTGCCAGCAGCTTGGCAGGGACTAGCCGACAAGAGACCCAGTGCTTC.

This chain joins TRBV29-1 and TRBJ2-7; 7 nucleotides agree with TRBD1. The J segment lost 3 bases and the V segment lost 4 bases, leaving 6 bases of the junction unmatched. The germline V gene has CDR1 SQVTM and CDR2 ANQGSEA. The CDR3 spans 13 residues. CDR3 coding DNA: TGCAGCGTTGGAGGGGGCAAAAACTACGAGCAGTACTTC. Translated, it gives CSVGGGKNYEQYF.

The chain has TRBV6-5 and TRBJ1-1; 7 bases are shared with TRBD1. In germline, CDR1 is MNHEY, CDR2 SVGAGI. Trimming removed 6 bases from V and 2 bases from J; junction bases left unmatched: 12. The CDR3 covers 16 residues. CDR3 sequence: CASSQRTGPANTEAFF. The CDR3 nucleotides read TGTGCCAGCAGCCAACGGACAGGACCCGCAAACACTGAAGCTTTCTTT.

This clonotype was counted once. This chain links TRBV29-1 with TRBJ2-7; D possibly uses TRBD1 or TRBD2 (6 bases each). V was trimmed by 6 bases and J by 0 bases, leaving 9 bases between them. The CDR3 is 12 residues long. Germline-derived CDR1 and CDR2 are SQVTM and ANQGSEA. The CDR3 DNA reads as TGCAGCGTGCGGGACATCTCCTACGAGCAGTACTTC. This gives the protein CSVRDISYEQYF.

The chain has TRBV11-2 and TRBJ1-5; D remains ambiguous. Germline CDR1 and CDR2: SGHAT and FQNNGV. The CDR3 totals 12 residues. V was clipped by 7 bases and J by 3 bases, with 7 bases between them. Here the CDR3 reads CASKKNNQPQHF. CDR3 in DNA: TGTGCCAGCAAGAAGAACAATCAGCCCCAGCATTTT.

The chain employs TRBV29-1 and TRBJ2-1; 10 nucleotides match TRBD2. The CDR3 covers 14 residues. In germline, CDR1 is SQVTM, CDR2 ANQGSEA. After removal of 1 base from V and 9 bases from J, the junction contained 6 bases not matched to a gene. The CDR3 DNA is TGCAGCGTTGAAGGCCTAGCGGGAGACGCTGAGCAGTTCTTC. Its protein product is CSVEGLAGDAEQFF.

This clonotype came up once. The rearrangement uses TRBV2 and TRBJ2-1, with D possibly being TRBD2 (5 bases). The CDR3 length is 17 residues. The germline gives CDR1 SNHLY, CDR2 FYNNEI. The V and J ends lost 1 base and 3 bases respectively, with 16 bases between them. In DNA, the CDR3 is TGTGCCAGCAGTGAAGAGGAGGTTCGGGTTTTCTACAATGAGCAGTTCTTC. Translated: CASSEEEVRVFYNEQFF.

This clonotype was observed a handful of times. This chain uses TRBV29-1 with TRBJ2-3, with a tentative D call TRBD2 (6 bases). Trimming took 4 bases from V and 1 from J, leaving 12 bases between them. Germline V gives CDR1 SQVTM, CDR2 ANQGSEA. The CDR3 is 14 residues long. DNA of the CDR3: TGCAGCGTTGCGGGGACGGGAGGCACAGATACGCAGTATTTT. Translated, it gives CSVAGTGGTDTQYF.

This chain links TRBV19 with TRBJ1-5; D call uncertain. Germline V gene data show CDR1 as LNHDA and CDR2 as SQIVND (reference sequence). V was clipped by 4 bases and J by 3 bases, with 13 bases between them. CDR3 length: 15 amino acids. This chain's CDR3 is CASSTLGRTNQPQHF. The CDR3 DNA reads as TGTGCCAGTAGTACCCTTGGGCGGACCAATCAGCCCCAGCATTTT.

The chain combines TRBV5-5 with TRBJ2-1, with 10 bases identical to TRBD2. CDR3 length equals 18 residues. Losses at the gene ends were 4 bases for V and 0 bases for J; bases not matched to a gene: 10. Per germline, CDR1 SGHKS and CDR2 YYEKEE (reference sequence). CDR3 DNA sequence: TGTGCCAGCAGCCCTTCTGGACTAGCGGAAAGCTCCTACAATGAGCAGTTCTTC. Translated: CASSPSGLAESSYNEQFF.

The chain links TRBV5-6 to TRBJ2-7; the D is unclear. The CDR3 is 15 amino acids. Germline lookup yields CDR1 SGHDT and CDR2 YYEEEE. Deletions cut 4 bases from V and 0 bases from J, with 14 bases between. CDR3 region: CASSRRLPTSYEQYF. The DNA for the CDR3 is TGTGCCAGCAGCCGGAGACTCCCCACCTCCTACGAGCAGTACTTC.

The genes are TRBV6-5 and TRBJ1-1; 8 bases line up with TRBD1. This CDR3 has 15 residues. CDR1 is MNHEY and CDR2 is SVGAGI in the germline V gene. V was clipped by 6 bases and J by 5 bases; unmatched bases: 11. The CDR3 DNA reads TGTGCCAGCAGCTGGGGGACAGGAACGAGGACTGAAGCTTTCTTT. Residues: CASSWGTGTRTEAFF.

V is TRBV5-4 and J is TRBJ1-2, with D unresolved. This CDR3 contains 12 residues. Trimming pared 1 base from V and 6 bases from J, leaving 7 bases between. CDR1 SGHNT and CDR2 YYREEE come from the germline V gene (reference sequence). The CDR3: CASSLNRNGYTF. DNA for the CDR3: TGTGCCAGCAGCTTGAACCGGAATGGCTACACCTTC.

This chain uses TRBV4-3 with TRBJ2-7, with D uncertain. This CDR3 has 18 amino acids. Trimming stripped 0 bases from V and 3 bases from J, with 21 bases between. In germline, CDR1 is LGHNA, CDR2 YSLEER. CDR3: CASSQEFESTALFYEQYF. As DNA, the CDR3 is TGCGCCAGCAGCCAAGAGTTCGAAAGTACGGCTTTATTCTACGAGCAGTACTTC.